The entry below describes one T cell receptor beta chain. From germline, CDR1 is MNHEY and CDR2 SMNVEV (reference sequence). The CDR3 spans 13 residues. V lost 3 bases, J lost 5 bases, and 10 bases lay in between. Sequencing was performed with immunoSEQ multiplex PCR; in TCRdb, only in-frame clones are kept and a portion is missing. The data show about 320,000 clones, 80% to 90% seen once. The sample comes from a study of blood T cell repertoires in COVID-19. This sequence was found in a man aged 18 to 35 who had recovered from COVID-19. What was sequenced was peripheral blood. The J gene is TRBJ1-1, the V gene TRBV27, with TRBD1 as a possible D gene (5 bases). The CDR3 nucleotides are TGTGCCAGCAGTTTCAGGGCTGGTACTGAAGCTTTCTTT. Translation gives CASSFRAGTEAFF.